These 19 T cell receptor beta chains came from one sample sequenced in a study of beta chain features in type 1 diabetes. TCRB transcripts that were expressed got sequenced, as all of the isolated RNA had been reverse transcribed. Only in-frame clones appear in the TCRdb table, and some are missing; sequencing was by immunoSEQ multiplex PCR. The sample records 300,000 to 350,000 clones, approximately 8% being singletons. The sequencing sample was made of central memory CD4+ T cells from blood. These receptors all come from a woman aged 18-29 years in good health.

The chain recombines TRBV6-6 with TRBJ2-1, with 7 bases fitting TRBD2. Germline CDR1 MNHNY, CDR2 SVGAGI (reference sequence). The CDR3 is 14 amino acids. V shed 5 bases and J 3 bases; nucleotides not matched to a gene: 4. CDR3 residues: CASSQSSGYNEQFF. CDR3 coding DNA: TGTGCCAGCAGTCAGTCTAGCGGCTACAATGAGCAGTTCTTC.

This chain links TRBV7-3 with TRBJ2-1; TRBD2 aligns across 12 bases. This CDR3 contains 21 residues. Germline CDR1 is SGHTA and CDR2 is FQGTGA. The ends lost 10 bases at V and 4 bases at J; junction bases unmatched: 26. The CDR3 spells CATHRGGTYLAGGPRYNEQFF. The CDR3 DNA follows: TGTGCCACCCATCGGGGCGGAACCTATCTAGCGGGAGGGCCGAGGTACAATGAGCAGTTCTTC.

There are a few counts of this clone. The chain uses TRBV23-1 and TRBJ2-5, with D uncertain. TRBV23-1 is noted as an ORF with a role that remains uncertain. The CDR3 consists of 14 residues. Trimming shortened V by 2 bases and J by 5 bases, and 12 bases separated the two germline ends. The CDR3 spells CASSQPSVKETQYF. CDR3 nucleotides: TGCGCCAGCAGTCAACCTTCAGTTAAGGAGACCCAGTACTTC.

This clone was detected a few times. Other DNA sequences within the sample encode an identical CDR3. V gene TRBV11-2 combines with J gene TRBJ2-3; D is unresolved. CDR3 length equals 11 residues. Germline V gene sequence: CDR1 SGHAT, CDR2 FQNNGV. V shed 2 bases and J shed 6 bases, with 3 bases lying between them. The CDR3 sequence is CASSLRDTQYF. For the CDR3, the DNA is TGTGCCAGCAGCTTACGTGATACGCAGTATTTT.

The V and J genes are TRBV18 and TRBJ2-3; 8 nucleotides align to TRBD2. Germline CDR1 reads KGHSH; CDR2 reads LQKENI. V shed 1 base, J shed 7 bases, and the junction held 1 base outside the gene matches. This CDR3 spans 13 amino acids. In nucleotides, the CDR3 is TGTGCCAGCTCACCACGTAGCGGGAATACGCAGTATTTT. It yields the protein CASSPRSGNTQYF.

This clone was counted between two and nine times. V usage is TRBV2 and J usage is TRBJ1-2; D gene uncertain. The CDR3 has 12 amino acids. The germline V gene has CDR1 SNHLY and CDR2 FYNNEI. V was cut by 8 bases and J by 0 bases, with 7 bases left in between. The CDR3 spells CASWGTNYGYTF. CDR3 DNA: TGTGCCAGCTGGGGAACTAACTATGGCTACACCTTC.

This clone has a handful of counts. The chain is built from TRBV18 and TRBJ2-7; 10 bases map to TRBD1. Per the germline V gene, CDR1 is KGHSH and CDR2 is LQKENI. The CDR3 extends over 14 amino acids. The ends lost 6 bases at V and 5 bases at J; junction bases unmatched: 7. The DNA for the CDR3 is TGTGCCAGCTCGCACCGGGACAGGGGCCACGAGCAGTACTTC. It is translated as CASSHRDRGHEQYF. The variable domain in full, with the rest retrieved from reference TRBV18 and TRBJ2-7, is NAGVMQNPRHLVRRRGQEARLRCSPMKGHSHVYWYRQLPEEGLKFMVYLQKENIIDESGMPKERFSAEFPKEGPSILRIQQVVRGDSAAYFCASSHRDRGHEQYFGPGTRLTVT.

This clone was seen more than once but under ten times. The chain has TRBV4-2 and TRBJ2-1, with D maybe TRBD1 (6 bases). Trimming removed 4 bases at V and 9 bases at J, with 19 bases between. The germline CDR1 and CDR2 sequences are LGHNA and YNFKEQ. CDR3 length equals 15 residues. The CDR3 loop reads CASSPSITGQPEQFF. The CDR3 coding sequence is TGTGCCAGCAGCCCCTCAATTACAGGGCAGCCTGAGCAGTTCTTC.

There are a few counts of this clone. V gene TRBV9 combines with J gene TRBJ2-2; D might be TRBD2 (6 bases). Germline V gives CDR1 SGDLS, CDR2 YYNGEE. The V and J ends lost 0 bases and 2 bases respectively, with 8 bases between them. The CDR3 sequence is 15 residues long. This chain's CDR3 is CASSVAGVNTGELFF. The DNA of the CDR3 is TGTGCCAGCAGCGTAGCGGGAGTTAACACCGGGGAGCTGTTTTTT.

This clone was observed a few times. The CDR3 protein is CSVEPISGREQYF. As DNA, the CDR3 is TGCAGCGTTGAACCAATCTCAGGGCGCGAGCAGTACTTC. The chain has TRBV29-1 and TRBJ2-7; tentative D call: TRBD1 (5 bases). From germline, CDR1 is SQVTM and CDR2 ANQGSEA. There are 13 residues in the CDR3. V lost 2 bases and J lost 6, with 14 bases in between.

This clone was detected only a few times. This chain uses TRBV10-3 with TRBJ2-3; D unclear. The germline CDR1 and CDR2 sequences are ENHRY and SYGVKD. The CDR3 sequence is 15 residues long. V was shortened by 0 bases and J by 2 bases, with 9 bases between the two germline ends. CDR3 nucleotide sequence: TGTGCCATCAGTGAGTCTGGGGTCCCCACAGATACGCAGTATTTT. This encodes CAISESGVPTDTQYF.

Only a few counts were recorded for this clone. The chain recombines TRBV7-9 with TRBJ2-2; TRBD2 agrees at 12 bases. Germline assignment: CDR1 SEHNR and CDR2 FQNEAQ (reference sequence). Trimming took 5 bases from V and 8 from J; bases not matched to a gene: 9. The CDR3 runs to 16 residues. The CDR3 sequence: CASSARLAGVIGELFF. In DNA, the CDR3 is TGTGCCAGCAGCGCCAGACTAGCGGGAGTTATAGGGGAGCTGTTTTTT.

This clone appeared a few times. The CDR3 protein is CASRDIGTGELFF. DNA for the CDR3: TGCGCCAGCCGGGACATAGGGACCGGGGAGCTGTTTTTT. V and J are TRBV5-1 and TRBJ2-2, with TRBD1 as a possible D gene (6 bases). V was pared by 7 bases and J by 5 bases, with 12 bases between. Germline V CDR1 and CDR2: SGHRS, YFSETQ. The CDR3 loop spans 13 amino acids.

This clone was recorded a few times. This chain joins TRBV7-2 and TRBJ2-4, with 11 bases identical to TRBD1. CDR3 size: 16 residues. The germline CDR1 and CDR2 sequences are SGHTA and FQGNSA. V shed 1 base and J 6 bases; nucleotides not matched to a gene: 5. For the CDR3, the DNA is TGTGCCAGCAGCTTAGGGGACAGGGGGTTCGGAAACATTCAGTACTTC. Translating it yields CASSLGDRGFGNIQYF. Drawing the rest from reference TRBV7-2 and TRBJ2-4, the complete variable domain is GAGVSQSPSNKVTEKGKDVELRCDPISGHTALYWYRQSLGQGLEFLIYFQGNSAPDKSGLPSDRFSAERTGGSVSTLTIQRTQQEDSAVYLCASSLGDRGFGNIQYFGAGTRLSVL.

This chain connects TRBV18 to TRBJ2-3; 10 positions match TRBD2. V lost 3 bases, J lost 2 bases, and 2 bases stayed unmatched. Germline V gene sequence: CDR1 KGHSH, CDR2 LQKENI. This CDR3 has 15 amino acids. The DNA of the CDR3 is TGTGCCAGCTCACCCCTAGCGGGAGCCACAGATACGCAGTATTTT. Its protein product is CASSPLAGATDTQYF.

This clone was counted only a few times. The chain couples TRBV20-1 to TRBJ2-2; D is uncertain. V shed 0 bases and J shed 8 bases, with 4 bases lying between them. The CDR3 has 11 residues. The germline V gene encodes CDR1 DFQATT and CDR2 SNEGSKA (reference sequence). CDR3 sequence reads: CSARERGELFF. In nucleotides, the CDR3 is TGCAGTGCTAGAGAACGAGGGGAGCTGTTTTTT.

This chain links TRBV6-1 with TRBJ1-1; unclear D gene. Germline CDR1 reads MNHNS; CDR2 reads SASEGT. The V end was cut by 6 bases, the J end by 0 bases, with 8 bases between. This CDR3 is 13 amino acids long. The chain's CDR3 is CASRRVLNTEAFF. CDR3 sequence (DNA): TGTGCCAGCAGGAGGGTCCTGAACACTGAAGCTTTCTTT.

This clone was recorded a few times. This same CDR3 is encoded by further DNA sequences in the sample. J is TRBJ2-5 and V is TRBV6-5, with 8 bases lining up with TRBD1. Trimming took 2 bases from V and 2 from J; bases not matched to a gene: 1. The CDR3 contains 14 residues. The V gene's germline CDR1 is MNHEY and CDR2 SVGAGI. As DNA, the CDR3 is TGTGCCAGCAGTTACGGGACAGGACAAGAGACCCAGTACTTC. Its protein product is CASSYGTGQETQYF.

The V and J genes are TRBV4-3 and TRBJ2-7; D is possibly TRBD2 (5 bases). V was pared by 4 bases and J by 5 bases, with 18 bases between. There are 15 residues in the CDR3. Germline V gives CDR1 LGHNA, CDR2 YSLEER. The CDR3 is CASSPLGVGVDEQYF. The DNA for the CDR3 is TGCGCCAGCAGCCCCCTCGGAGTGGGAGTGGACGAGCAGTACTTC.